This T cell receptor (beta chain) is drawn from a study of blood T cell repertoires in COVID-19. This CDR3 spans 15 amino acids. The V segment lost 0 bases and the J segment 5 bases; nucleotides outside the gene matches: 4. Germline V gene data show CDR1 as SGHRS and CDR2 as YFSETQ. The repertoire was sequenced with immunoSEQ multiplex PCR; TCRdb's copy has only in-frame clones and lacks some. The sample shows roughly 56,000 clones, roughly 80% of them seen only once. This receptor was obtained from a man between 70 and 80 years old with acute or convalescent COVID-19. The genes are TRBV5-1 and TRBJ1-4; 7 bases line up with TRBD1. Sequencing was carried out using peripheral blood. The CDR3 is CASSLGQGSNEKLFF. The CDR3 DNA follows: TGCGCCAGCAGCTTGGGACAGGGTTCCAATGAAAAACTGTTTTTT.